This T cell receptor (beta chain) was sequenced for a study of blood T cell repertoires in COVID-19. Study-wide context: PBMCs, B-cell-depleted T cells, or T cells were the source of the cDNA or gDNA that made up the material.

Assay: immunoSEQ multiplex PCR; the TCRdb copy retains only in-frame clones and omits some. The sample has 260,000 or so clones, around 82% seen once. J gave up 4 bases and V 5 bases, and 11 bases lay outside the gene matches. This CDR3 comprises 16 residues. In germline, CDR1 is SEHNR, CDR2 FQNEAQ (reference sequence). The sequence came from a woman between 65 and 79 years old with acute or convalescent COVID-19. The sequenced sample consisted of peripheral blood. This chain links TRBV7-9 with TRBJ1-2, with 9 bases identical to TRBD1. CDR3 residues: CASSPQGASGGYGYTF. CDR3 bases: TGTGCCAGCAGCCCACAGGGGGCCTCAGGAGGCTATGGCTACACCTTC.